A selection of T cell receptor beta chains follows, all from one sample in a study of shared clonotypes between healthy human individuals. Sequencing was performed with immunoSEQ multiplex PCR; in TCRdb, only in-frame clones are kept and a portion is missing. Among roughly 700,000 clones listed, 74% were seen once. Specimen: memory CD4+ T cells sorted from blood. These receptors originate from a woman aged 30 to 39 in good health. Each CDR3 is given without its conserved first and last residue. The D gene is left open where the match is weak.

>TRBJ2-3|NA|TRBV13
ASSLLDTQY
>TRBJ2-2|NA|TRBV6-4
ASSDSGDTGELF
>TRBJ1-2|NA|TRBV7-8
ASSLQWSGAGYGYT
>TRBJ2-7|TRBD2|TRBV5-1
ASSLDYGTSGLGQY
>TRBJ2-7|NA|TRBV30
AWRGGASYEQY
>TRBJ1-1|NA|TRBV7-9
ASSLEGANTEAF
>TRBJ1-1|NA|TRBV19
ASSGQRANTEAF
>TRBJ2-3|TRBD2|TRBV27
ASSLGWASGSTDTQY
>TRBJ1-3|NA|TRBV4-2
ASSHLDSIGNTIY
>TRBJ1-4|NA|TRBV6-5
ASSQAGTTFGLF
>TRBJ2-7|TRBD1|TRBV6-1
ASSRDRENEQY
>TRBJ2-7|TRBD1|TRBV7-7
ASSPRTGLIEQY
>TRBJ2-1|TRBD2|TRBV10-1
ASSPTSGSYNEQF
>TRBJ1-4|NA|TRBV6-1
ASSGGAEANEKLF